The entry below describes one T cell receptor beta chain. How the authors handled the data: Amplified reference gene primers provided the basis for estimating nucleated cell counts. Here immunoSEQ multiplex PCR was the method, and the copy in TCRdb shows in-frame clones only, minus some. The V and J calls and the clone size are those of that table, but D and trimming were determined from the DNA. The sample holds under 200,000 clones, 70% to 90% seen once. This entry belongs to a study of blood T cell repertoires in COVID-19. V was clipped by 4 bases and J by 4 bases, with 14 bases between them. CDR1 and CDR2 from the germline V gene are SGDLS and YYNGEE. The CDR3 extends over 14 amino acids.

This chain uses TRBV9 with TRBJ1-2; unclear D gene. This sequence originates from a woman in her fifties or sixties with COVID-19, enrolled during active disease. Sequencing was carried out using peripheral blood. This CDR3 reads CASSPRYDLYGYTF. CDR3 DNA: TGTGCCAGCAGCCCCCGGTACGATCTCTATGGCTACACCTTC.